This T cell receptor beta chain was retrieved from a study of naive and memory T cell subsets. CDR3 length: 18 amino acids. After removal of 4 bases from V and 6 bases from J, the junction contained 17 bases not matched to a gene. CDR1 and CDR2 (germline): MNHNY, SVGAGI (reference sequence). This clonotype was found many times. Amplification of ligated cDNA took four PCR rounds with SP2 and nested alpha and beta constant primers. TCRdb passed the 5' RACE reads through MiXCR, listing each CDR3 protein once. The sample contains 45,000 to 55,000 distinct CDR3 sequences, around 4.7% of which appear only once. An oligonucleotide containing a UMI was ligated to the 3' end of TCR cDNA.

This clonotype was sampled from a female donor in good health. This rearrangement joins TRBV6-6 to TRBJ1-4, with TRBD1 matching over 7 bases. The CDR3: CASSSTRHRQGGDEKLFF. DNA of the CDR3: TGTGCCAGCAGTTCCACCAGACACAGACAGGGAGGGGATGAAAAACTGTTTTTT.